This T cell receptor beta chain was found in a study of cytomegalovirus exposure and HLA in healthy donors. Study-wide results and limits: It was reported that the classifier diagnosed cytomegalovirus status with high specificity and sensitivity in both the original and validation cohorts. In a later analysis, across HLA loci, associated TCR counts were highest for DRB1, lowest for HLA-C.

This CDR3 is built from 12 residues. V lost 6 bases and J 10 bases, leaving 15 bases between the germline ends. The germline gives CDR1 SEHNR, CDR2 FQNEAQ (reference sequence). This clone has more than one count but fewer than ten. What it recognizes is unknown. PCR was performed using 60 Vbeta and 13 Jbeta primers. Libraries were prepared by immunoSEQ multiplex PCR; TCRdb keeps only in-frame clonotypes and omits some of them. This sample has approximately 120,000 clones, with 65% to 80% found just once. The sample was PBMCs. This receptor was taken from a woman in her sixties in good health and CMV-seropositive. The chain is built from TRBV7-9 and TRBJ1-1; the D gene is possibly TRBD1 (6 bases). This CDR3 is CASSRQELGAFF. CDR3 DNA: TGTGCCAGCAGTCGACAGGAGCTAGGAGCTTTCTTT.